The subject of this entry is one T cell receptor beta chain. Reverse transcribed after extraction, RNA yielded cDNA as the sequencing template. The method was immunoSEQ multiplex PCR; TCRdb's version includes in-frame clones alone and lacks a portion of them. In the table there are roughly 130,000 clones, 58% of which are singletons. The sample is drawn from a study of CD8+ T cells in alopecia areata. This CDR3 is built from 15 residues. The germline gives CDR1 SGHRS, CDR2 YFSETQ. The ends were cut back, 5 bases at V and 1 base at J, with 16 bases in the middle. The chain carries TRBV5-1 and TRBJ2-7; D is perhaps TRBD2 (5 bases). Here the sequenced sample was CD4+ T cells sorted from blood, taken at week 0. The sequence came from a human donor with alopecia areata. The CDR3 reads CASRVRTEKSYEQYF. The CDR3 DNA follows: TGCGCCAGCAGGGTGAGGACTGAGAAGTCCTACGAGCAGTACTTC.